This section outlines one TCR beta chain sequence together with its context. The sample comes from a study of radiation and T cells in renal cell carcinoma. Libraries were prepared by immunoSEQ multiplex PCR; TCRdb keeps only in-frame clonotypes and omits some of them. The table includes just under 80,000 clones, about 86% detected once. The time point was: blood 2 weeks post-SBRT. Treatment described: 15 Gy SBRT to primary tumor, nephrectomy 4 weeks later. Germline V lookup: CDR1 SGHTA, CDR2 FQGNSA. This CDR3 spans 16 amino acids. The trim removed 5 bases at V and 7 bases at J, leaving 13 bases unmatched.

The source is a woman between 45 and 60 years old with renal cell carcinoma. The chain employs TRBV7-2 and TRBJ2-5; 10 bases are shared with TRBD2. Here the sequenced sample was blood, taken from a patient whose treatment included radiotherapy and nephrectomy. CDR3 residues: CASSPSAGGFMGTQYF. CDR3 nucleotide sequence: TGTGCCAGCAGCCCGTCAGCGGGGGGGTTTATGGGGACCCAGTACTTC.